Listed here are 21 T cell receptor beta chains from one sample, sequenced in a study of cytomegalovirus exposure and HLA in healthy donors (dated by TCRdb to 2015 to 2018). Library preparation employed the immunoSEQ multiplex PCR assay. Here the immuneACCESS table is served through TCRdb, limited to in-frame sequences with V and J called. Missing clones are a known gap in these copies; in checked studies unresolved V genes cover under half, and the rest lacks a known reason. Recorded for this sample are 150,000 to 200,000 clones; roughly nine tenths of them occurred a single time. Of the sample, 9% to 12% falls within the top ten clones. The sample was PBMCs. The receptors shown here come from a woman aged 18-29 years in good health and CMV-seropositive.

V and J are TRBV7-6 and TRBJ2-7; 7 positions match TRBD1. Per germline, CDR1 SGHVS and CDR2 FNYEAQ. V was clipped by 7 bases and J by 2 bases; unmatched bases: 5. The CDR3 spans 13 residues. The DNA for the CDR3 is TGTGCCAGCACCGGGGACAGCGCCTACGAGCAGTACTTC. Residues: CASTGDSAYEQYF.

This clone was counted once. CDR3 sequence: CASSLASGVAYEQYF. The DNA of the CDR3 is TGCGCCAGCAGCTTGGCTAGCGGAGTTGCCTACGAGCAGTACTTC. The chain couples TRBV5-1 to TRBJ2-7, with 7 bases identical to TRBD2. The germline V gene has CDR1 SGHRS and CDR2 YFSETQ. The CDR3 covers 15 residues. Losses at the gene ends were 0 bases for V and 2 bases for J; bases not matched to a gene: 5.

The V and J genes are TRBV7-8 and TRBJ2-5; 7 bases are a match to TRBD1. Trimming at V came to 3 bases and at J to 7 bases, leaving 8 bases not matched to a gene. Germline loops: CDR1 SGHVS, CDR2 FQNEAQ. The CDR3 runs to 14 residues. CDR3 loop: CASSFGTDLLTQYF. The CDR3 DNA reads TGTGCCAGCAGCTTCGGGACAGATCTTCTGACCCAGTACTTC.

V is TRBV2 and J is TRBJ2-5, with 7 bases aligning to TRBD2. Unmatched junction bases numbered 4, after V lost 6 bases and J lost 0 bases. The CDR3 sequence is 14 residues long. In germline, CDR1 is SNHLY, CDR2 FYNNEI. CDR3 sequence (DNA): TGTGCCAGCAGAGCTAGCGGTTACCAAGAGACCCAGTACTTC. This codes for CASRASGYQETQYF.

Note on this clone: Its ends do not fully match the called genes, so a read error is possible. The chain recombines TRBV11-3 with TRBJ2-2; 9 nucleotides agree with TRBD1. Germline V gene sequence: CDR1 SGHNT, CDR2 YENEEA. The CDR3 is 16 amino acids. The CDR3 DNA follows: TGTGCCAGCAGCTGGTTCGGGACAGGGAACGCCGGGGAGCTGTTTTTT. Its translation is CASSWFGTGNAGELFF.

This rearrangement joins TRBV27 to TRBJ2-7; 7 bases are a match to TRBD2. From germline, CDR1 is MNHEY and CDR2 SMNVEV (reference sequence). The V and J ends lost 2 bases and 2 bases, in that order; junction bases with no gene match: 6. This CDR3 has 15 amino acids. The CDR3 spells CASSLGRGKTYEQYF. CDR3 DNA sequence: TGTGCCAGCAGTTTAGGGCGGGGGAAGACCTACGAGCAGTACTTC.

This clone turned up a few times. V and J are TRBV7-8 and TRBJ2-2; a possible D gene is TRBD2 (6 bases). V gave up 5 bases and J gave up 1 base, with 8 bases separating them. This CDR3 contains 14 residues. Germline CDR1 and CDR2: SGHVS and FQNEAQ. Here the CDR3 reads CASSRDWNTGELFF. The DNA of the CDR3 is TGTGCCAGCAGCCGGGACTGGAACACCGGGGAGCTGTTTTTT.

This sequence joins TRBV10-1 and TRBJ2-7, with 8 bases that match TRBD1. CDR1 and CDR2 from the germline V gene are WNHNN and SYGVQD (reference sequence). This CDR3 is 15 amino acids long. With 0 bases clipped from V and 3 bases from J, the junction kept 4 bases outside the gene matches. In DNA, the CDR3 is TGCGCCAGCAGTGAGTCGGGACAGGCTCTCTACGAGCAGTACTTC. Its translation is CASSESGQALYEQYF.

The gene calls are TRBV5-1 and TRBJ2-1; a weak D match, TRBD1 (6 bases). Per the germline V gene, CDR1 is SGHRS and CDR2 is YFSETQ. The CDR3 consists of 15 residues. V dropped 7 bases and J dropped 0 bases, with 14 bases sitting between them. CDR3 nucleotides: TGCGCCAGCGGACAACAGGGTAGCTCCTACAATGAGCAGTTCTTC. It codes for CASGQQGSSYNEQFF.

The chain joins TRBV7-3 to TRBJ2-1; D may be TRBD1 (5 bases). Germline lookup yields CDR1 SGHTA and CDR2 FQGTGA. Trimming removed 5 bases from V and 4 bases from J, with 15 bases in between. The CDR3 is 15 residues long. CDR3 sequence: CASSLTFDSYNEQFF. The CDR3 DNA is TGTGCCAGCAGCCTCACCTTTGACAGTTACAATGAGCAGTTCTTC.

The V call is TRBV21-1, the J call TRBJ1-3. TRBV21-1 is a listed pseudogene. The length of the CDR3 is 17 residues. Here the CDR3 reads CASSSRLEGRGGNTIYF. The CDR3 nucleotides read TGTGCCAGCAGCTCCCGGTTGGAGGGCCGGGGAGGAAACACCATATATTTT.

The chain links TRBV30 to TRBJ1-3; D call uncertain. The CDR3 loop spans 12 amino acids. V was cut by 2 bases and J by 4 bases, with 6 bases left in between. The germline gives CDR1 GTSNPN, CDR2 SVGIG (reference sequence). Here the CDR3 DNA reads TGTGCCTGGAGTTTCCGGGGAAACACCATATATTTT. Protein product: CAWSFRGNTIYF.

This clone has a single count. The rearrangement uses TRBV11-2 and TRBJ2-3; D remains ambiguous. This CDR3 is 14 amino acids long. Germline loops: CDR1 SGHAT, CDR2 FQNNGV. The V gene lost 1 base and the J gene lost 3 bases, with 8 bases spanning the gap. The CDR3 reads CASSLGSRTDTQYF. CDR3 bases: TGTGCCAGCAGCTTAGGGAGTAGGACAGATACGCAGTATTTT.

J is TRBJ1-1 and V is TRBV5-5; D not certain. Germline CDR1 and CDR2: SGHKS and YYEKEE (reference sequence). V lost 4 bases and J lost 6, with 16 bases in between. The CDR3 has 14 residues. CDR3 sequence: CASSARGVGAEAFF. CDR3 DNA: TGTGCCAGCAGCGCACGCGGGGTAGGCGCTGAAGCTTTCTTT.

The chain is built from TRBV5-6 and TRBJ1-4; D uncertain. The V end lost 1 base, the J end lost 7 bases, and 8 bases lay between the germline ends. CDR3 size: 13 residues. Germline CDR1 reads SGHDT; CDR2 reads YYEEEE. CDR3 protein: CASSLMSSEKLFF. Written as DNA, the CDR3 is TGTGCCAGCAGCTTGATGAGTTCTGAAAAACTGTTTTTT.

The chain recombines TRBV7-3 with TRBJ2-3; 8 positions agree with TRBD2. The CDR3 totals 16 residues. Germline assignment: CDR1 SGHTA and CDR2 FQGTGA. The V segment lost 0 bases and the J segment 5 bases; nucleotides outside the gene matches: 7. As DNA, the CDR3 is TGTGCCAGCAGCTTAACCGGGAGGGCCGCGGGAGATACGCAGTATTTT. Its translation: CASSLTGRAAGDTQYF.

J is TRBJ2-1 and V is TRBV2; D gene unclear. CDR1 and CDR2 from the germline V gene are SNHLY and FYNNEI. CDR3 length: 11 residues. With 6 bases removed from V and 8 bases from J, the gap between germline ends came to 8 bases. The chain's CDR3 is CASRSFDEQFF. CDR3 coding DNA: TGTGCCAGCAGGTCGTTTGATGAGCAGTTCTTC.

Written as DNA, the CDR3 is TGTGCCAGCAGCCTTGGGACATCCCGGCCCCAGCATTTT. Protein: CASSLGTSRPQHF. The chain combines TRBV25-1 with TRBJ1-5; the D gene is possibly TRBD1 (6 bases). CDR1 and CDR2 from the germline V gene are MGHDK and SYGVNS. V was shortened by 6 bases and J by 9 bases, with 15 bases between the two germline ends. The CDR3 covers 13 residues.

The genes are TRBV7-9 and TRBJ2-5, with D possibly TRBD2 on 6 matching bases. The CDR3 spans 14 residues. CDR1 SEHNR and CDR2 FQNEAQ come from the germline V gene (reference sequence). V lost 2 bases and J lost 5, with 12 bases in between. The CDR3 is CASSLPQAGETQYF. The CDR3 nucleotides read TGTGCCAGCAGCTTACCACAGGCGGGGGAGACCCAGTACTTC.

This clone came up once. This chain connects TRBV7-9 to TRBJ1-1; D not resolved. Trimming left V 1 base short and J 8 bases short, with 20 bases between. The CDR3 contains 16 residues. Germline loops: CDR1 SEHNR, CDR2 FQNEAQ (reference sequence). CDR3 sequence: CASSLVPGVEVAEAFF. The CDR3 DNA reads TGTGCCAGCAGCTTAGTACCGGGTGTCGAGGTGGCGGAAGCTTTCTTT.

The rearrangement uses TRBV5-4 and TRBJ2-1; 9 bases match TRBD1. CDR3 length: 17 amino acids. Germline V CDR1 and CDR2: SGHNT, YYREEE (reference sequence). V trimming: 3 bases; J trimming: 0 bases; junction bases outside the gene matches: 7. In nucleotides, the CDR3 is TGTGCCAGCAGCTCGGGGCGGACAGGGGTCTCCTACAATGAGCAGTTCTTC. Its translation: CASSSGRTGVSYNEQFF.